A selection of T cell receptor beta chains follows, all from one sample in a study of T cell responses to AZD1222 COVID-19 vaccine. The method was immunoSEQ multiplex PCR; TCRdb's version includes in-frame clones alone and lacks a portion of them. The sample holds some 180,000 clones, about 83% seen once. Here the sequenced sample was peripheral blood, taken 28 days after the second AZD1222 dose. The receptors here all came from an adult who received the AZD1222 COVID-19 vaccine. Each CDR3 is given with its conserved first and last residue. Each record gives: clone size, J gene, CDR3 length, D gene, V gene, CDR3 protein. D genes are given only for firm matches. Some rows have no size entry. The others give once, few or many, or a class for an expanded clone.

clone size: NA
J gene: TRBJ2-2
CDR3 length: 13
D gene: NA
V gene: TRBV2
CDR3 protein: CASSDENTGELFF

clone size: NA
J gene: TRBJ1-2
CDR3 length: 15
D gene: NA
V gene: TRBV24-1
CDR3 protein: CATRAPFLRADGYTF

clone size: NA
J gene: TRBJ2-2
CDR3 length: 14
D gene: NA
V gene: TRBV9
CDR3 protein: CASSVDEGTGELFF

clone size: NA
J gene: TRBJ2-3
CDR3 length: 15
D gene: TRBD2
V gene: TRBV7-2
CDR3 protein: CASSSKRGSTDTQYF

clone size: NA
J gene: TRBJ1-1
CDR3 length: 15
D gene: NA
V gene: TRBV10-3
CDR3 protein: CAISESQRVNTEAFF

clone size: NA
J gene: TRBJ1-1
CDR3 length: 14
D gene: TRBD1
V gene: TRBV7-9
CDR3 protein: CASSNGQGRPEAFF

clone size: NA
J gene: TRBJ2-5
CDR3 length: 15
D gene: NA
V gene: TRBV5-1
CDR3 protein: CASSLAMIGEETQYF

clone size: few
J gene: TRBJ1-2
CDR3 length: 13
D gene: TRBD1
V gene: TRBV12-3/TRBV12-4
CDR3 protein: CASSGTAIYGYTF

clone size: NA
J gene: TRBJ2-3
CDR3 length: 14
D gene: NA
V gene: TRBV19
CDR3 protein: CASSIWGSTDTQYF

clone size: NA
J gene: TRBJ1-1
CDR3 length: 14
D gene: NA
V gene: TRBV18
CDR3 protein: CASSQGAGYTEAFF

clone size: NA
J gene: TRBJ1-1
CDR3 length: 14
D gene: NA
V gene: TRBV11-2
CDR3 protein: CASSLGNRATEAFF

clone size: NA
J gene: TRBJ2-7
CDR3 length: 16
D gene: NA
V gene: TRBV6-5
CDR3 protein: CASSSVGGRGAYEQYF

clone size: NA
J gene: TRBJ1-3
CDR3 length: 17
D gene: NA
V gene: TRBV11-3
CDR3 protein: CASSSTFGEEGEDTIYF

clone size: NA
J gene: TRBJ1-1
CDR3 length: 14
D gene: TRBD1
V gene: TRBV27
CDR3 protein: CASSWGTGGGEAFF

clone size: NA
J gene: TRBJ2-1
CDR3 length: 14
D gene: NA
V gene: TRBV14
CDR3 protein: CASSPGTSYNEQFF

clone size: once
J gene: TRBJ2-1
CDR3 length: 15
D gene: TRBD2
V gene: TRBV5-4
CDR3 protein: CASPDSGGPYNEQFF

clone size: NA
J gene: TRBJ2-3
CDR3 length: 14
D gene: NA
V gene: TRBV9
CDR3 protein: CASSVQTFTDTQYF

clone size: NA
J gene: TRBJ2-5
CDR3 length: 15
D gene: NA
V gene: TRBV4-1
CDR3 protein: CASSQGPDASETQYF

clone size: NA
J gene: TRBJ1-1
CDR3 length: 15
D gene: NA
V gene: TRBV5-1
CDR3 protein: CASSLVGRVRTEAFF

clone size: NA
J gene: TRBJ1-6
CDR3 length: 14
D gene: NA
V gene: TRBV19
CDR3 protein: CASSMVGQSSPLHF